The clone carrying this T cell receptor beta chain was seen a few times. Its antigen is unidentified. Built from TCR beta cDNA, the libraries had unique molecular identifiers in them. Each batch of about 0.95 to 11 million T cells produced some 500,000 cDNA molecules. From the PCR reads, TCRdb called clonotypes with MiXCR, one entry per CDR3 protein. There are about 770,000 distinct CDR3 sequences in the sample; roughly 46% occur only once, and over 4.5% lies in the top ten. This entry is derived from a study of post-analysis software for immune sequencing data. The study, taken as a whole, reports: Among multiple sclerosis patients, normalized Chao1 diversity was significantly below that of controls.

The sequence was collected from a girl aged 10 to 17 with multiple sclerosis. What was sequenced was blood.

CDR3 residues: CASSLFLAGAYEQYF. CDR3 nucleotide sequence: TGTGCCAGCAGCCTGTTCCTAGCGGGAGCCTACGAGCAGTACTTC. This chain uses TRBV4-2 with TRBJ2-7, with TRBD2 identical over 10 bases. The CDR3 is 15 amino acids. CDR1 LGHNA and CDR2 YNFKEQ come from the germline V gene. J lost 2 bases, V lost 4 bases, and 5 bases had no gene match.